This TCR beta chain was recorded in a study of shared T cell receptors in the human thymus. Deletions cut 5 bases from V and 5 bases from J, with 13 bases between. The CDR3 has 13 residues. Germline lookup yields CDR1 SGHNT and CDR2 YENEEA. Here immunoSEQ multiplex PCR was the method, and the copy in TCRdb shows in-frame clones only, minus some. The sample lists roughly 660,000 clones; 70% to 90% were seen once. This sample was also put to use in a study of human thymus T cells.

The chain has TRBV11-3 and TRBJ2-7; TRBD1 is a possible D gene (5 bases). The sample comprised thymocytes. The TCR was taken from a boy under two years old with a congenital heart defect. The CDR3: CASSVSGQDEQYF. CDR3 bases: TGTGCCAGCAGCGTATCAGGGCAAGACGAGCAGTACTTC.